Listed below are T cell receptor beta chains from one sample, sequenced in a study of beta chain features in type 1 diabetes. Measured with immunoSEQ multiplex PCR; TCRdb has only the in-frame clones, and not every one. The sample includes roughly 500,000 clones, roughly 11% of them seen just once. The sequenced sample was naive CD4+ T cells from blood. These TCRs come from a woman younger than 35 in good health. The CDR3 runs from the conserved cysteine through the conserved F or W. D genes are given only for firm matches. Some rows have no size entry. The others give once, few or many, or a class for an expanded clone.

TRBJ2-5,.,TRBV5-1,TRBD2,TGCGCCAGCAGAGGACTAGCGAACCAAGAGACCCAGTACTTC,CASRGLANQETQYF
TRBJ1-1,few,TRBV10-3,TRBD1,TGTGCCATCAGACGGGACAGCGGTAACACTGAAGCTTTCTTT,CAIRRDSGNTEAFF
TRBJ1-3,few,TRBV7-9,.,TGTGCCAGCACCCCGGGGGCAATCTCTGGAAACACCATATATTTT,CASTPGAISGNTIYF
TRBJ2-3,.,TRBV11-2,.,TGTGCTCCCAACCAGGGGCTCTGCGCAGTGGCGCAGTATTTT,CAPNQGLCAVAQYF
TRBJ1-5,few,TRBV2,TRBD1,TGTGCCAGCAGGGCAACAGGGGGCAATCAGCCCCAGCATTTT,CASRATGGNQPQHF
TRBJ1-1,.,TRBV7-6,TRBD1,TGTGCCAGCAGCTCCGGACAGGGACAAGCCATGAACACTGAAGCTTTCTTT,CASSSGQGQAMNTEAFF
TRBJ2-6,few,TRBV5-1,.,TGCGCCAGCAGCTTGGATGCGGGGCACGGGGCCAACGTCCTGACTTTC,CASSLDAGHGANVLTF
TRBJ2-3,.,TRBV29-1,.,TGCAGCGTTGTCCAGGGCCCCACAGATACGCAGTATTTT,CSVVQGPTDTQYF
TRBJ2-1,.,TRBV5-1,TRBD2,TGCGCCAGCAGCTACGCCGGGACTAGCGGGATCGCCTACAATGAGCAGTTCTTC,CASSYAGTSGIAYNEQFF
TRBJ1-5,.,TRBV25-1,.,TGTGCCAGCAGTGACCCAGTGGGGCCCCAGCATTTT,CASSDPVGPQHF
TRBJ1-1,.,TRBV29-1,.,TGCAGCGTTGAATACACTGAAGCTTTCTTT,CSVEYTEAFF
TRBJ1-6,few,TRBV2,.,TGTGCCAGCAGTGAAGTGATAATATCACCCCTCCACTTT,CASSEVIISPLHF
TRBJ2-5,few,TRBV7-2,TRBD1,TGTGCCAGCAGCTTATACAGGGGGCCTGGGACCCAGTACTTC,CASSLYRGPGTQYF
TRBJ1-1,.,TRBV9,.,TGTGCCAGCAGCGTCTTCAGGGCTCTGAACACTGAAGCTTTCTTT,CASSVFRALNTEAFF
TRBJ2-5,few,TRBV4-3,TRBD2,TGCGCCAGCAGCCACGGGACTAGCGGGGCAGAGACCCAGTACTTC,CASSHGTSGAETQYF
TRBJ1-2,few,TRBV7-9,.,TGTGCCAGCAGCTTAGTTGGGGGTAACTATGGCTACACCTTC,CASSLVGGNYGYTF
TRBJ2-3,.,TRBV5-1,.,TGCGCCAGCAGCTCGCCCAAATTCGTGCGGGGTACAGGGGCGAGGTCAGATACGCAGTATTTT,CASSSPKFVRGTGARSDTQYF
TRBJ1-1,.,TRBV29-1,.,TGCAGCGTTGGGGGACGGGTGAACACTGAAGCTTTCTTT,CSVGGRVNTEAFF
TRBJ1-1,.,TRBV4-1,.,TGCGCCAGCAGCGCCCAGTACACTGAAGCTTTCTTT,CASSAQYTEAFF
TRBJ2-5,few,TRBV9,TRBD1,TGTGCCAGCAGTGAAGGGACAGCCGCGTACCAAGAGACCCAGTACTTC,CASSEGTAAYQETQYF
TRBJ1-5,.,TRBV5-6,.,TGTGCCAGCAGCTCCCGGGACAAAAGTCAGCCCCAGCATTTT,CASSSRDKSQPQHF
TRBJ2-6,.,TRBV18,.,TGTGCCAGCTCACCGGAAACTGGGGCCAACGTCCTGACTTTC,CASSPETGANVLTF
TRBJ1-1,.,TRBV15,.,TGTGCCACCAGCACGCTGCAGGTGAACACTGAAGCTTTCTTT,CATSTLQVNTEAFF
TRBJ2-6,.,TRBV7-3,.,TGTGCCAGCAGCTTAACGTCCGGGGCCAACGTCCTGACTTTC,CASSLTSGANVLTF
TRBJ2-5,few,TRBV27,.,TGTGCCAGTGGTATTTGGGGGAGAGAGAAGACCCAGTACTTC,CASGIWGREKTQYF
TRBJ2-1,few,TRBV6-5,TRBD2,TGTGCCAGCAGTTACTCGGCGGGAGTGGAGAATGAGCAGTTCTTC,CASSYSAGVENEQFF
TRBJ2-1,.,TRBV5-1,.,TGCGCCAGCAGCTTGGCCTCAGGGACCTACAATGAGCAGTTCTTC,CASSLASGTYNEQFF
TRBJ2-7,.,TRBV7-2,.,TGTGCCAGCAGCTTAGGAGGGGCGGGCCCCTCCTACGAGCAGTACTTC,CASSLGGAGPSYEQYF
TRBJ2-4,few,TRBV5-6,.,TGTGCCAGCAGCTTTTTCATGCGATCGTCTCGGGCCAAAAACATTCAGTACTTC,CASSFFMRSSRAKNIQYF
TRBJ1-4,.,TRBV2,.,TGTGCCAGCAGTTTGCAGGGTGAAAAACTGTTTTTT,CASSLQGEKLFF
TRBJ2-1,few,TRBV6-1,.,TGTGCCAGCAGTGAAATCGTGACGGCGGTGGAGCAGTTCTTC,CASSEIVTAVEQFF
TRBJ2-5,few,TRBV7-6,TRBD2,TGTGCCAGCAGCTTCGGGGGGGCCCGGGAGACCCAGTACTTC,CASSFGGARETQYF
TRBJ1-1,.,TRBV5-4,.,TGTGCCAGCAGCTTGGGACGGGGTAGAAACACTGAAGCTTTCTTT,CASSLGRGRNTEAFF
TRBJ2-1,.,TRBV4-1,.,TGCGCCAGCAGCCAACCCACGAGGGGGAATGAGCAGTTCTTC,CASSQPTRGNEQFF
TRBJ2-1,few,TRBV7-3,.,TGTGCCAGCAGCTTAACCAGCCACAATGAGCAGTTCTTC,CASSLTSHNEQFF
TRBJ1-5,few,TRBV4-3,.,TGCGCCAGCAGCCAAGAGACGGGCTTCAATCAGCCCCAGCATTTT,CASSQETGFNQPQHF
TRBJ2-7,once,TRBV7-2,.,TGTGCCAGCAGTCCCCCCCCGGAGAGCGAGCAGTACTTC,CASSPPPESEQYF
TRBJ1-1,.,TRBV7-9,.,TGTGCCAGCAGCTTAGTGGCAGCGAAGGCCTCTGAAGCTTTCTTT,CASSLVAAKASEAFF
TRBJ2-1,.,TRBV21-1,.,TGTGCCAGCAGCAAAGAGACAGGGGCGTCCCGCAATGAGCAGTTCTTC,CASSKETGASRNEQFF
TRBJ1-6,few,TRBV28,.,TGTGCCAGCAGTTTAGGCGGCGAGTCGGGCTATAATTCACCCCTCCACTTT,CASSLGGESGYNSPLHF